This T cell receptor beta chain comes out of a study of T cells in Graves' hyperthyroidism and ophthalmopathy. Study-level background: Peripheral blood specimens were obtained at initial diagnosis, prior to any treatment.

This clonotype was counted ten times or more. V lost 2 bases to trimming and J lost 2 bases; unmatched junction nucleotides: 6. The CDR3 has 17 amino acids. Exclusions: uncontrolled infection, other autoimmune disease, pregnancy, lactation. Orbital computed tomography and thyroid ultrasound, together with serum TRAb and thyroxine and clinical symptoms, were used for diagnoses. The authors took PBMCs from roughly 9.3 ml fresh peripheral blood. What was amplified from RNA transcripts were TCR beta CDR3 regions. First-round RT-PCR of the TCR CDR3 relied on the HTBI primer set. In TCRdb, the multiplex PCR reads were re-called with MiXCR into one record per CDR3 protein. The sample has 560,000 or so distinct CDR3 sequences; 15% to 20% are singletons.

The TCR was taken from a man between 40 and 49 years old with Graves' ophthalmopathy. This chain links TRBV12-3 or TRBV12-4 with TRBJ2-2, with 9 nucleotides matching TRBD2. The specimen was blood. The CDR3 spells CASSLTRLAVNTGELFF. For the CDR3, the DNA is TGTGCCAGCAGTTTAACTCGACTAGCGGTAAACACCGGGGAGCTGTTTTTT.